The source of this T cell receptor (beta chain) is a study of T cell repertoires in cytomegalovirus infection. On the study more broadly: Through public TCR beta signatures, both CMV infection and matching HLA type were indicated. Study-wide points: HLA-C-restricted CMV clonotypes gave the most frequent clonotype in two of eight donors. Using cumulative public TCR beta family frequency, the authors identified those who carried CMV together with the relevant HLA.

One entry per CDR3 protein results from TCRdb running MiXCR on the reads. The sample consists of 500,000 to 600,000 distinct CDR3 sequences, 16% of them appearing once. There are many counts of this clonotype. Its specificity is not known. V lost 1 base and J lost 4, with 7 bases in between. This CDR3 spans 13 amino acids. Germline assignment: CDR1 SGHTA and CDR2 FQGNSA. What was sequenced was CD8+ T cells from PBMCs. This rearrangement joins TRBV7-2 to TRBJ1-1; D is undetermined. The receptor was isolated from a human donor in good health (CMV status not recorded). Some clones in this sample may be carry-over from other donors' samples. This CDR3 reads CASSLGLPTEAFF. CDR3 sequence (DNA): TGTGCCAGCAGCTTAGGGTTACCCACTGAAGCTTTCTTT.